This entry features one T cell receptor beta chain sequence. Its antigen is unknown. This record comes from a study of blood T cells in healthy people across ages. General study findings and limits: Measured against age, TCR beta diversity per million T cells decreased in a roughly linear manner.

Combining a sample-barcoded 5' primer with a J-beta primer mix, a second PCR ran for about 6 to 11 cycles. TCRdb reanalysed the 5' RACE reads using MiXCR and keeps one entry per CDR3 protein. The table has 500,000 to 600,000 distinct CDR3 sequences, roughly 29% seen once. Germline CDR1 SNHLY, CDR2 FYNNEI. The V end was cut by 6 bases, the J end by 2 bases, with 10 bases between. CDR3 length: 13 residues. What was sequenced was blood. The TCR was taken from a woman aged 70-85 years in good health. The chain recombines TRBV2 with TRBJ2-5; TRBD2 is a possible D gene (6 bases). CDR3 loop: CASRRRAQETQYF. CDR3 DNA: TGTGCCAGCAGGAGGAGGGCACAAGAGACCCAGTACTTC.